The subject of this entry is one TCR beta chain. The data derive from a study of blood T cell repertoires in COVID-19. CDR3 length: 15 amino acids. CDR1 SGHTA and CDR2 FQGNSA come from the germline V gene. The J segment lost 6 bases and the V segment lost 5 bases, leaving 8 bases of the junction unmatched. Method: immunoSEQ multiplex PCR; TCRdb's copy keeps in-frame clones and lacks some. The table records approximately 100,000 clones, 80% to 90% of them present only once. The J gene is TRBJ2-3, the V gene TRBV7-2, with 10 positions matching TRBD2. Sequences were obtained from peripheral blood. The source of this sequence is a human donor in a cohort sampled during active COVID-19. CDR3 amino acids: CASSLRLAGEDTQYF. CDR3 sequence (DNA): TGTGCCAGCAGCCTCCGACTAGCGGGTGAGGATACGCAGTATTTT. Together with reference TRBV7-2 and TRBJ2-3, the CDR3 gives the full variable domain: GAGVSQSPSNKVTEKGKDVELRCDPISGHTALYWYRQSLGQGLEFLIYFQGNSAPDKSGLPSDRFSAERTGGSVSTLTIQRTQQEDSAVYLCASSLRLAGEDTQYFGPGTRLTVL.